The 17 T cell receptor beta chains below come from one sample, sequenced in a study of CD8 T cells in Susac syndrome. Reverse transcription of roughly 0.45 to 1 ug RNA used random hexamers. TCRdb recomputed calls from the immunoSEQ multiplex PCR reads with MiXCR, one row per CDR3 protein. Of 100,000 to 150,000 distinct CDR3 sequences listed, 90% to 95% are singletons. Specimen: CD8+ T cells from PBMCs. These receptors all come from a human donor with Susac syndrome.

The chain carries TRBV6-5 and TRBJ1-5; possibly TRBD1 for D (5 bases). CDR3 length equals 17 residues. V gave up 1 base and J gave up 0 bases, with 13 bases separating them. In germline, CDR1 is MNHEY, CDR2 SVGAGI. CDR3 loop: CASSYWGEIYSNQPQHF. CDR3 nucleotide sequence: TGTGCCAGCAGTTACTGGGGGGAGATCTATAGCAATCAGCCCCAGCATTTT.

The chain links TRBV7-8 to TRBJ1-3; the D is unclear. The CDR3 is made up of 13 amino acids. CDR1 SGHVS and CDR2 FQNEAQ come from the germline V gene. V was pared by 1 base and J by 7 bases, with 8 bases between. CDR3 protein: CASSLGRLNTIYF. CDR3 sequence (DNA): TGTGCCAGCAGCTTAGGGAGGTTGAACACCATATATTTT.

CDR3 sequence (DNA): TGCGCCAGCAGCCAAGATTCGGCAGGGACCTTCCACAATGAGCAGTTCTTC. Protein: CASSQDSAGTFHNEQFF. The chain has TRBV4-1 and TRBJ2-1; D might be TRBD1 or TRBD2, each matching 5 bases. Germline values: CDR1 MGHRA, CDR2 YSYEKL. V lost 0 bases, J lost 5 bases, and 17 bases lay in between. This CDR3 is built from 17 residues.

The chain combines TRBV20-1 with TRBJ2-5; 10 bases align to TRBD1. Germline values: CDR1 DFQATT, CDR2 SNEGSKA (reference sequence). J gave up 3 bases and V 3 bases, and 4 bases lay outside the gene matches. The CDR3 extends over 14 amino acids. CDR3 sequence: CSASAGTGEETQYF. The CDR3 DNA reads as TGCAGTGCTAGCGCCGGGACAGGGGAAGAGACCCAGTACTTC.

The CDR3 sequence is CASSPDRVSGVTEAFF. The DNA for the CDR3 is TGTGCCAGCAGCCCGGACAGGGTATCAGGGGTCACTGAAGCTTTCTTT. The V call is TRBV12-3 or TRBV12-4, the J call TRBJ1-1, with TRBD1 identical over 8 bases. V gave up 6 bases and J gave up 4 bases; unmatched junction bases: 13. This CDR3 spans 16 amino acids.

The J gene is TRBJ1-5, the V gene TRBV20-1; 7 bases fit TRBD1. There are 15 residues in the CDR3. J lost 5 bases, V lost 8 bases, and 15 bases had no gene match. In germline, CDR1 is DFQATT, CDR2 SNEGSKA (reference sequence). The CDR3 DNA reads as TGCAGTCGTTCCTCGTTACAGGGGCGACATCAGCCCCAGCATTTT. This sequence encodes CSRSSLQGRHQPQHF.

The CDR3 region has the DNA TGTGCCAGCAGTTTTGAACAAGAAGGGCCGAGAGAGACCCAGTACTTC. Protein product: CASSFEQEGPRETQYF. The chain combines TRBV12-3 or TRBV12-4 with TRBJ2-5; D ambiguous. The CDR3 consists of 16 residues. Trimming left V 3 bases short and J 4 bases short, with 18 bases between.

Only one count was recorded for this clonotype. Here the CDR3 reads CASSSSGGDYNEQFF. Written as DNA, the CDR3 is TGTGCCAGCTCCTCGAGCGGGGGCGATTACAATGAGCAGTTCTTC. J is TRBJ2-1 and V is TRBV4-2; 8 bases map to TRBD2. The germline gives CDR1 LGHNA, CDR2 YNFKEQ. With V trimmed by 8 bases and J by 4 bases, 10 bases remained unmatched. CDR3 length: 15 residues.

The chain is built from TRBV20-1 and TRBJ2-3; D might be TRBD1 (6 bases). CDR1 DFQATT and CDR2 SNEGSKA come from the germline V gene (reference sequence). This CDR3 region has 15 residues. The V gene lost 3 bases and the J gene lost 6 bases, with 19 bases spanning the gap. The CDR3 DNA reads TGCAGTGCTAGTCCAGGGGCCGGACAACCGGATACGCAGTATTTT. Encoded protein: CSASPGAGQPDTQYF.

This rearrangement joins TRBV7-9 to TRBJ2-1; D not resolved. CDR3 length equals 14 residues. The germline gives CDR1 SEHNR, CDR2 FQNEAQ (reference sequence). V was cut by 4 bases and J by 8 bases, with 15 bases left in between. CDR3 region: CASSSVLLEDEQFF. In DNA, the CDR3 is TGTGCCAGCAGCTCCGTGCTTCTAGAAGATGAGCAGTTCTTC.

The gene calls are TRBV13 and TRBJ2-1; 9 bases are a match to TRBD2. The V segment lost 0 bases and the J segment 10 bases; nucleotides outside the gene matches: 1. The CDR3 has 13 residues. Germline V gives CDR1 PRHDT, CDR2 FYEKMQ (reference sequence). CDR3 loop: CASSLGTSGEQFF. CDR3 coding DNA: TGTGCCAGCAGCTTAGGCACTAGCGGGGAGCAGTTCTTC.

The chain links TRBV20-1 to TRBJ1-5; 11 nucleotides line up with TRBD1. V lost 3 bases, J lost 0 bases, and 10 bases stayed unmatched. Per germline, CDR1 DFQATT and CDR2 SNEGSKA (reference sequence). This CDR3 contains 18 residues. CDR3 residues: CSARGVGQGGYSNQPQHF. In DNA form, the CDR3 reads TGCAGTGCTAGGGGTGTGGGACAGGGGGGATATAGCAATCAGCCCCAGCATTTT.

The chain uses TRBV30 and TRBJ2-1, with TRBD1 matching 7 bases. Trimming removed 2 bases from V and 0 bases from J; junction bases left unmatched: 7. The CDR3 sequence is 16 residues long. Looked up from germline, CDR1 is GTSNPN and CDR2 is SVGIG (reference sequence). The chain's CDR3 is CAWSRDSFSSYNEQFF. DNA of the CDR3: TGTGCCTGGAGTAGGGACAGCTTTAGCTCCTACAATGAGCAGTTCTTC.

The chain uses TRBV29-1 and TRBJ2-5; the match to TRBD2 covers 15 bases. Looked up from germline, CDR1 is SQVTM and CDR2 is ANQGSEA. The CDR3 loop spans 14 amino acids. V shed 6 bases, J shed 4 bases, and the junction held 3 bases outside the gene matches. The DNA for the CDR3 is TGCAGCGTAGAGGGACTAGCGGGAGGAGAGACCCAGTACTTC. Its translation: CSVEGLAGGETQYF.

The V call is TRBV28, the J call TRBJ2-1, with 11 bases lining up with TRBD2. The CDR3 is made up of 13 amino acids. With V trimmed by 10 bases and J by 5 bases, 4 bases remained unmatched. The germline CDR1 and CDR2 sequences are MDHEN and SYDVKM. CDR3 DNA sequence: TGTGCCATTAGCGGGGGGGCTAACAATGAGCAGTTCTTC. Protein: CAISGGANNEQFF.

CDR3 region: CASSFGKGSQPQHF. In nucleotides, the CDR3 is TGTGCCAGCAGTTTCGGGAAGGGGAGTCAGCCCCAGCATTTT. The V gene is TRBV12-3 or TRBV12-4, the J gene TRBJ1-5; D possibly corresponds to TRBD1 (5 bases). CDR3 length: 14 residues. Trimming cost V 3 bases and J 6 bases, with 12 bases left between them.

On this clonotype itself: The junction shows a germline mismatch at one end, possibly a read error. The J gene is TRBJ2-1, the V gene TRBV29-1; TRBD2 matches 7 bases. Germline loops: CDR1 SQVTM, CDR2 ANQGSEA. The CDR3 is 17 amino acids. CDR3 DNA sequence: TGCAGCGTGGAAGGGCGGGGGTCAAGTTTTCTTACTAATGAGCAGTTCTTC. This gives the protein CSVEGRGSSFLTNEQFF.